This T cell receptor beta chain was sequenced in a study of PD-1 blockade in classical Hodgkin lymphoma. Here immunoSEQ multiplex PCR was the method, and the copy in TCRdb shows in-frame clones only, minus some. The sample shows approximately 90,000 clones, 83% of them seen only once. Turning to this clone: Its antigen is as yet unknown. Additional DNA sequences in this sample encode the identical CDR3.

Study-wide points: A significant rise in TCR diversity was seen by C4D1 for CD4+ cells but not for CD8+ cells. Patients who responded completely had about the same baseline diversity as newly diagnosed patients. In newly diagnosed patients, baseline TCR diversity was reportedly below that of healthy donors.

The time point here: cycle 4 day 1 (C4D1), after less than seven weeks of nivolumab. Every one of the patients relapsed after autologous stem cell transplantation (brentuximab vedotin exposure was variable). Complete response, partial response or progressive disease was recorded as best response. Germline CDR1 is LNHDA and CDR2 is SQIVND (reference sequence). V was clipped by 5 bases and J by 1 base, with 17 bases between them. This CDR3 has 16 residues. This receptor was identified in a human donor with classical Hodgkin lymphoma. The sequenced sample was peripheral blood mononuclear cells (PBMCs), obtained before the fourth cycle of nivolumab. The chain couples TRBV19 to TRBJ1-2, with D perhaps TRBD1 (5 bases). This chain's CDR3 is CASSVTYRTLNYGYTF. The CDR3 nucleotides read TGTGCCAGTAGTGTTACCTACAGGACACTTAACTATGGCTACACCTTC.